This TCR beta chain was captured by sequencing in a study of blood T cell repertoires in COVID-19. Overall study context: Researchers got acute and convalescent COVID-19 samples from the United States, Italy and Spain. Nucleic acid was either cDNA or gDNA, and it came from T cells, B-cell-depleted T cells, or PBMCs.

A word on this clone: This may arise from a read error, as a much more abundant clone is one base away.

The CDR3 covers 13 residues. The germline V gene encodes CDR1 MDHEN and CDR2 SYDVKM. Trimming took 2 bases from V and 4 from J, leaving 6 bases between them. Original processing notes: Reference gene primer amplification in the assay estimated nucleated cell counts. Sequenced by immunoSEQ multiplex PCR; TCRdb stores in-frame clones only, minus some. D and trimming come from the DNA, and the V and J calls and clone size come from that table. The sample consists of under 250,000 clones, roughly 81% of them appearing once. This chain joins TRBV28 and TRBJ1-5; D remains ambiguous. The origin of this receptor is a woman in her forties or fifties with active or convalescent COVID-19. Sample: peripheral blood. The CDR3 protein is CASSLSRNQPQHF. For the CDR3, the DNA is TGTGCCAGCAGTTTAAGCAGGAATCAGCCCCAGCATTTT.